The 20 T cell receptor beta chains reported below all come from one sample, sequenced in a study of T-cell reconstitution after alpha-beta-depleted transplantation in children. Library preparation (for TCRbeta) was performed with unique molecular identifiers. TCRdb called the PCR reads again in MiXCR, with one record for every CDR3 protein. The table lists 150,000 to 250,000 distinct CDR3 sequences, about 6% of them singletons. The sample in question was PBMCs, obtained before TCRalphabeta/CD19-depleted stem cell transplant. Every receptor here comes from a girl younger than two with combined immunodeficiency, due to receive a stem cell transplant.

This clonotype was seen ten or more times. The gene calls are TRBV5-1 and TRBJ2-7, with D hard to call. CDR3 size: 18 residues. CDR1 SGHRS and CDR2 YFSETQ come from the germline V gene. The V gene lost 1 base and the J gene lost 0 bases, with 20 bases spanning the gap. CDR3 sequence reads: CASSLTHLDTLLSYEQYF. The CDR3 coding sequence is TGCGCCAGCAGCTTGACACACTTAGACACGCTACTCTCCTACGAGCAGTACTTC.

This clonotype has ten or more counts. This chain's CDR3 is CASNPGGGYNEQFF. CDR3 nucleotide sequence: TGTGCCAGCAACCCCGGCGGGGGGTACAATGAGCAGTTCTTC. The J gene is TRBJ2-1, the V gene TRBV28; 8 bases match TRBD2. The V and J ends lost 7 bases and 4 bases, in that order; junction bases with no gene match: 6. Germline CDR1 MDHEN, CDR2 SYDVKM. This CDR3 is built from 14 residues.

Ten or more counts support this clonotype. V is TRBV28 and J is TRBJ1-2; TRBD1 might be the D (6 bases). The CDR3 runs 14 residues. Germline CDR1 and CDR2: MDHEN and SYDVKM. Trimming cost V 4 bases and J 8 bases, with 17 bases left between them. The CDR3 nucleotides read TGTGCCAGCAGTTCCTCCAGGGGAACGGGGGGCTACACCTTC. Amino acids: CASSSSRGTGGYTF.

This clonotype showed up just a few times. V usage is TRBV12-3 or TRBV12-4 and J usage is TRBJ1-6; D possibly corresponds to TRBD1 (5 bases). The CDR3 runs 19 residues. V dropped 7 bases and J dropped 0 bases, with 22 bases sitting between them. The CDR3 reads CASTKGYPDSFSYNSPLHF. Here the CDR3 DNA reads TGTGCCAGCACCAAGGGGTATCCGGATTCATTCTCCTATAATTCACCCCTCCACTTT.

The sample holds many counts of this clonotype. The V gene is TRBV4-3, the J gene TRBJ2-5, with D tentatively TRBD1 (5 bases). V lost 2 bases and J 2 bases, leaving 12 bases between the germline ends. There are 15 residues in the CDR3. Looked up from germline, CDR1 is LGHNA and CDR2 is YSLEER. The CDR3 nucleotides are TGCGCCAGCAGCCAAAGTGACAGCCCACAAGAGACCCAGTACTTC. This codes for CASSQSDSPQETQYF.

This clonotype was recorded at least ten times. The chain employs TRBV20-1 and TRBJ2-1; tentatively, D is TRBD2 (5 bases). V was pared by 3 bases and J by 10 bases, with 13 bases between. The V gene's germline CDR1 is DFQATT and CDR2 SNEGSKA (reference sequence). This CDR3 has 12 amino acids. The CDR3 protein is CSARDGLMEQFF. Written as DNA, the CDR3 is TGCAGTGCTAGGGATGGACTCATGGAGCAGTTCTTC.

This clonotype was counted many times. This chain links TRBV5-1 with TRBJ2-1, with D possibly being TRBD2 (6 bases). V lost 3 bases to trimming and J lost 9 bases, with 13 bases between them. In germline, CDR1 is SGHRS, CDR2 YFSETQ. The CDR3 sequence is 13 residues long. The CDR3 sequence: CASSSGLFPEQFF. CDR3 DNA: TGCGCCAGCAGCTCGGGACTCTTCCCTGAGCAGTTCTTC.

The table lists this clonotype with many counts. The rearrangement links TRBV7-3 to TRBJ2-3, with TRBD2 identical over 12 bases. Germline-derived CDR1 and CDR2 are SGHTA and FQGTGA. Losses at the gene ends were 0 bases for V and 2 bases for J; bases not matched to a gene: 6. The CDR3 contains 18 residues. The CDR3 DNA is TGTGCCAGCAGCTTAACCCTAGCGGGGGGGCCGAACACAGATACGCAGTATTTT. Amino acid sequence: CASSLTLAGGPNTDTQYF.

This clonotype was counted many times. V usage is TRBV6-2 or TRBV6-3 and J usage is TRBJ1-2; no clear D gene. The CDR3 runs 10 residues. The germline V gene has CDR1 MNHEY and CDR2 SVGEGT. V was cut by 7 bases and J by 12 bases, with 12 bases left in between. CDR3 sequence (DNA): TGTGCCAGCACACCGACCACGCACACCTTC. It specifies CASTPTTHTF.

This clonotype was seen ten or more times. This chain connects TRBV7-9 to TRBJ1-3; D is undetermined. The CDR3 sequence is 14 residues long. Germline V gene sequence: CDR1 SEHNR, CDR2 FQNEAQ (reference sequence). V lost 5 bases, J lost 5 bases, and 13 bases lay in between. The CDR3 region has the DNA TGTGCCAGCAGCAAGGGCCTCCTGCGAAACACCATATATTTT. Protein product: CASSKGLLRNTIYF.

Details on this clonotype: The conserved phenylalanine or tryptophan normally closing the CDR3 is absent here, so this likely arose from a read error. V is TRBV11-2 and J is TRBJ1-5; no firm D call. There are 14 residues in the CDR3. The germline V gene has CDR1 SGHAT and CDR2 FQNNGV. Trimming pared 0 bases from V and 3 bases from J, leaving 6 bases between. This chain's CDR3 is CASSLDRSNQPQHY. As DNA, the CDR3 is TGTGCCAGCAGCTTAGACAGGTCCAATCAGCCCCAGCATTAT.

In its sample, this clonotype was seen a few times. The chain recombines TRBV9 with TRBJ2-7, with TRBD2 matching over 9 bases. The CDR3 runs 14 residues. The ends lost 2 bases at V and 3 bases at J; junction bases unmatched: 3. Per the germline V gene, CDR1 is SGDLS and CDR2 is YYNGEE. This CDR3 is CASSVGGRGYEQYF. CDR3 sequence (DNA): TGTGCCAGCAGCGTGGGCGGGAGGGGCTACGAGCAGTACTTC.

The chain links TRBV10-3 to TRBJ2-4; TRBD1 agrees at 8 bases. Germline lookup yields CDR1 ENHRY and CDR2 SYGVKD. The V and J ends lost 0 bases and 2 bases, in that order; junction bases with no gene match: 6. The CDR3 covers 17 residues. CDR3 region: CAISESRGQATKNIQYF. CDR3 sequence (DNA): TGTGCCATCAGTGAGTCTAGGGGACAGGCAACCAAAAACATTCAGTACTTC.

This clonotype occurred many times. The CDR3 DNA is TGTGCCAGCAGTTCCCCCGGGACTAGCACCGAGACCCAGTACTTC. It translates to CASSSPGTSTETQYF. This chain joins TRBV27 and TRBJ2-5; the match to TRBD2 covers 9 bases. V shed 4 bases, J shed 5 bases, and the junction held 8 bases outside the gene matches. Germline-derived CDR1 and CDR2 are MNHEY and SMNVEV (reference sequence). The CDR3 covers 15 residues.

This clonotype was observed many times. The rearrangement uses TRBV20-1 and TRBJ2-7; D uncertain. V was cut by 0 bases and J by 4 bases, with 13 bases left in between. The CDR3 spans 14 residues. Germline V gives CDR1 DFQATT, CDR2 SNEGSKA (reference sequence). CDR3 protein: CSARDLAGSYEQYF. In DNA form, the CDR3 reads TGCAGTGCTAGAGATCTCGCAGGTTCATACGAGCAGTACTTC.

The V call is TRBV12-5, the J call TRBJ1-1; D is ambiguous. The length of the CDR3 is 13 residues. Germline loops: CDR1 LGHNT, CDR2 FRNRAP. V was shortened by 1 base and J by 3 bases, with 6 bases between the two germline ends. For the CDR3, the DNA is TGTGCTAGTGGTTTGGCCTCCTACACTGAAGCTTTCTTT. Translating it yields CASGLASYTEAFF.

This clonotype was counted only a few times. CDR3: CSVVQGGTEAFF. The CDR3 DNA sequence: TGCAGCGTTGTGCAGGGCGGGACTGAAGCTTTCTTT. The rearrangement uses TRBV29-1 and TRBJ1-1; D may be TRBD1 (5 bases). Per the germline V gene, CDR1 is SQVTM and CDR2 is ANQGSEA. The CDR3 covers 12 residues. V was shortened by 4 bases and J by 5 bases, with 11 bases between the two germline ends.

This clonotype was counted ten times or more. The chain has TRBV6-1 and TRBJ2-3; 11 bases align to TRBD2. The germline CDR1 and CDR2 sequences are MNHNS and SASEGT. Losses at the gene ends were 5 bases for V and 2 bases for J; bases not matched to a gene: 3. This CDR3 is 15 amino acids long. CDR3 coding DNA: TGTGCCAGCAGTCCTAGCGGGGGGCTCACAGATACGCAGTATTTT. This codes for CASSPSGGLTDTQYF.

This clonotype was seen only a few times. The chain uses TRBV4-2 and TRBJ2-3; the match to TRBD2 covers 9 bases. The germline CDR1 and CDR2 sequences are LGHNA and YNFKEQ. After removal of 2 bases from V and 4 bases from J, the junction contained 13 bases not matched to a gene. This CDR3 has 18 amino acids. CDR3 in DNA: TGTGCCAGCAGCCAAAGGCCCGGAAGGACTAGCGCAGCAGATACGCAGTATTTT. It translates to CASSQRPGRTSAADTQYF.

This clonotype was counted at least ten times. This chain connects TRBV29-1 to TRBJ2-3; the match to TRBD1 covers 9 bases. The CDR3 is 16 residues long. V lost 3 bases to trimming and J lost 5 bases; unmatched junction nucleotides: 12. Looked up from germline, CDR1 is SQVTM and CDR2 is ANQGSEA. Written as DNA, the CDR3 is TGCAGCGTTGATAGGGGGGGGACAGGGCAGGGAGATACGCAGTATTTT. This encodes CSVDRGGTGQGDTQYF.